Sequencing of this T cell receptor (beta chain) was carried out in a study of cytomegalovirus exposure and HLA in healthy donors. Study conclusions and caveats: Specific recognition of CMV antigens was confirmed in vitro for a few chains (all CMV-associated).

For this clone: The antigen remains unidentified.

Here immunoSEQ multiplex PCR was the method, and the copy in TCRdb shows in-frame clones only, minus some. The sample lists tens of thousands of clones; just under 95% were seen once. The CDR3 loop spans 14 amino acids. Germline loops: CDR1 SGHTA, CDR2 FQGTGA. V lost 3 bases and J lost 0, with 9 bases in between. J is TRBJ2-7 and V is TRBV7-3; D perhaps matches TRBD1 (5 bases). Sequenced: PBMCs. The TCR comes from a young man in good health and CMV-seronegative. The CDR3, as DNA: TGTGCCAGCAGCTTTGACAGAGCCTCCTACGAGCAGTACTTC. Protein product: CASSFDRASYEQYF.